The next 6 T cell receptor beta chains were all read from a single sample in a study of identical twins. TCRdb analysed the 5' RACE reads with MiXCR anew, one entry per CDR3 protein. The data contain about 430,000 distinct CDR3 sequences, less than 20% of them singletons. Sequencing input: naive T cells sorted from blood. These receptor sequences come from a man aged 45-65 years in good health.

At least ten counts were recorded for this clonotype. V gene TRBV28 combines with J gene TRBJ2-7; 7 bases match TRBD2. The CDR3 totals 16 residues. V dropped 4 bases and J dropped 1; count of bases not matched to a gene: 10. Per the germline V gene, CDR1 is MDHEN and CDR2 is SYDVKM. Here the CDR3 DNA reads TGTGCCAGCAGTTATCGCCCGGCGGGGGTGTCCTACGAGCAGTACTTC. Translated: CASSYRPAGVSYEQYF.

The CDR3 is CASSSTQAFPYEQYF. Here the CDR3 DNA reads TGTGCCAGCAGCTCTACACAGGCCTTCCCCTACGAGCAGTACTTC. The chain couples TRBV28 to TRBJ2-7, with a tentative D call TRBD1 (5 bases). There are 15 residues in the CDR3. CDR1 and CDR2 (germline): MDHEN, SYDVKM. Trimming removed 6 bases at V and 2 bases at J, with 17 bases between. Complete variable domain (other parts from reference TRBV28 and TRBJ2-7): DVKVTQSSRYLVKRTGEKVFLECVQDMDHENMFWYRQDPGLGLRLIYFSYDVKMKEKGDIPEGYSVSREKKERFSLILESASTNQTSMYLCASSSTQAFPYEQYFGPGTRLTVT.

V usage is TRBV4-3 and J usage is TRBJ2-1; either TRBD1 or TRBD2 may supply D (6 bases each). The CDR3 totals 13 residues. Germline loops: CDR1 LGHNA, CDR2 YSLEER. Between the trimmed V and J ends, which lost 5 bases and 10 bases, there was a span of 15 bases. The CDR3 coding sequence is TGCGCCAGCAGCATCCAGGAAGGGGGGGAGCAGTTCTTC. Translated: CASSIQEGGEQFF.

This clonotype occurred a few times. This chain joins TRBV6-5 and TRBJ1-4; the D gene is possibly TRBD1 (5 bases). V lost 2 bases and J 7 bases, leaving 17 bases between the germline ends. The CDR3 runs 16 residues. Germline V lookup: CDR1 MNHEY, CDR2 SVGAGI. CDR3 in DNA: TGTGCCAGCAGTTACAGCGGTGGGGGACGGCGTGAAAAACTGTTTTTT. The encoded protein is CASSYSGGGRREKLFF.

This clonotype was observed many times. J is TRBJ1-1 and V is TRBV20-1; possible D gene TRBD1, 5 bases. The CDR3 has 12 residues. Germline CDR1 DFQATT, CDR2 SNEGSKA (reference sequence). The V end lost 4 bases, the J end lost 1 base, and 7 bases lay between the germline ends. CDR3 region: CSATRANTEAFF. For the CDR3, the DNA is TGCAGTGCTACCAGGGCGAACACTGAAGCTTTCTTT.

The chain uses TRBV6-5 and TRBJ1-6, with D uncertain. The germline V gene encodes CDR1 MNHEY and CDR2 SVGAGI. This CDR3 is built from 18 residues. The germline V and J ends were trimmed by 0 bases and 0 bases, with 12 bases remaining between them. Written as DNA, the CDR3 is TGTGCCAGCAGTTACTCCGGGCACTATAGCTCCTATAATTCACCCCTCCACTTT. Amino acid sequence: CASSYSGHYSSYNSPLHF.